This entry concerns a single TCR beta chain. Its antigen is as yet unknown. This entry is derived from a study of OX40 agonist ivuxolimab in advanced cancers. Across the study: Age averaged around 60 years (range roughly 20 to 90), and more than 80% were male. Study-wide results and caveats: CD8+ T cells were the subset that, on average, had more expanded clones than CD4+. Among patients with partial responses at 0.1-3.0 mg/kg, clonal expansion was among the lowest.

Sampling times: baseline, cycle 4 day 1, cycle 7 day 1. Produced via immunoSEQ multiplex PCR; TCRdb's table is partial and in-frame only. The sample includes 92,000 or so clones, under 90% of them seen just once. There are 20 residues in the CDR3. This TCR derives from an adult with an advanced solid tumor such as melanoma, head and neck, liver or kidney cancer. The material was CD4+ or CD8+ T cells sorted from blood, obtained in a trial of the OX40 agonist ivuxolimab. The genes are TRBV21-1 and TRBJ1-5. TRBV21-1 is deemed a pseudogene. CDR3 sequence (DNA): TGTGCCAGCAGCAAAGAGAGAGGGGAGGCACCACACCTCACCGGTCAGCCCCAGCATTTT. Its protein product is CASSKERGEAPHLTGQPQHF.